This T cell receptor (beta chain) emerged from a study of chemoradiotherapy in HPV16-positive cancers. The overall study: Candidate HPV-specific clones and shared TCR motifs came from two HPV16-positive patients. Study-wide results and caveats: Candidate HPV-specific clones and E7-related TCR motifs grew in tumor during treatment.

On this clone: Its antigen is still unknown.

V was cut by 5 bases and J by 6 bases, with 5 bases left in between. CDR1 is SGHTA and CDR2 is FQGTGA in the germline V gene. The CDR3 totals 11 residues. Here immunoSEQ multiplex PCR was the method, and the copy in TCRdb shows in-frame clones only, minus some. This sample has some 5,000 clones, with 90% to 95% found just once. Repeated repertoire sampling spanned the course of chemoradiotherapy. The chain joins TRBV7-3 to TRBJ1-5, with no clear D. The clonotype comes from a human donor with HPV-associated anogenital cancer. Sample collection was performed from a patient who underwent chemoradiotherapy. The CDR3 is CASSRSQPQHF. The CDR3, as DNA: TGTGCCAGCAGCCGGTCTCAGCCCCAGCATTTT.